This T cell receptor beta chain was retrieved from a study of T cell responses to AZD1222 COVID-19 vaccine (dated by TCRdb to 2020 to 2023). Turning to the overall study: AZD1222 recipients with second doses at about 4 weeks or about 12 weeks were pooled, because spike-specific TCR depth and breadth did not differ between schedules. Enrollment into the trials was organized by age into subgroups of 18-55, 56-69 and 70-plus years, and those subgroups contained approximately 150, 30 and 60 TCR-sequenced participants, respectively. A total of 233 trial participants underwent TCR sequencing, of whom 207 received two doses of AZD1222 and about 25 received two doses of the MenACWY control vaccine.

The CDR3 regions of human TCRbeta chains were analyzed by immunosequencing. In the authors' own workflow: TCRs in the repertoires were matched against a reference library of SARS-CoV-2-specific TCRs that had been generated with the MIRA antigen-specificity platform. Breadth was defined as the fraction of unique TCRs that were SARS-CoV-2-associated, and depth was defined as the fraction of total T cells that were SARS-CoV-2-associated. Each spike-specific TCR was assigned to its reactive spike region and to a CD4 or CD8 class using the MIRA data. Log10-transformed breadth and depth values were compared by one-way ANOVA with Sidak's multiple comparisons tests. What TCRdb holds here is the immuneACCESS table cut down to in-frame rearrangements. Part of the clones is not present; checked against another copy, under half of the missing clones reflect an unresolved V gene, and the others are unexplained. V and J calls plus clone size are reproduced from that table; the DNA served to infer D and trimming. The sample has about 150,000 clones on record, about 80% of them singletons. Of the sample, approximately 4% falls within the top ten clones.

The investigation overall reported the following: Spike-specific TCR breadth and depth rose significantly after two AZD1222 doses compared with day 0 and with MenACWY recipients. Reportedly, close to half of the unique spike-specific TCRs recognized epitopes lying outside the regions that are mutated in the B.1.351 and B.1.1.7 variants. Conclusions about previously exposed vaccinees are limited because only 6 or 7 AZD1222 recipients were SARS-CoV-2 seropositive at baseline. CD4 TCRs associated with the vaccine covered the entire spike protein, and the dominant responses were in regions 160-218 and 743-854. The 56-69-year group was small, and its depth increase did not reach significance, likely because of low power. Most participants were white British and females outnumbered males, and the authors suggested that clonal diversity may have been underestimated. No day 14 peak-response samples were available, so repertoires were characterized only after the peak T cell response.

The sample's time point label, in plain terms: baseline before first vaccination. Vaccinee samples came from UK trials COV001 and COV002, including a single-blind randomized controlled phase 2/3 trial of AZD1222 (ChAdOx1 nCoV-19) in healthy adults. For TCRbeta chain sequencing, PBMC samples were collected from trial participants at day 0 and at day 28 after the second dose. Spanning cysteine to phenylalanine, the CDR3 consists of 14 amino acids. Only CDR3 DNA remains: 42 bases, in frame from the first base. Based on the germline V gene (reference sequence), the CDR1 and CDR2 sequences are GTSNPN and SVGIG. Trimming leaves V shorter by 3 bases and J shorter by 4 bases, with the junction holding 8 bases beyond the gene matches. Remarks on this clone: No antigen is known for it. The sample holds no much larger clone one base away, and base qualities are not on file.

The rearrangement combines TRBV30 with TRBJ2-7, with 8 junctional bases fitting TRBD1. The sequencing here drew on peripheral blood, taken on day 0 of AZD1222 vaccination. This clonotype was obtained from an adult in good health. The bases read TGTGCCTGGAGGGGGGGACAGGCGAGTTACGAGCAGTACTTC. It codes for CAWRGGQASYEQYF.